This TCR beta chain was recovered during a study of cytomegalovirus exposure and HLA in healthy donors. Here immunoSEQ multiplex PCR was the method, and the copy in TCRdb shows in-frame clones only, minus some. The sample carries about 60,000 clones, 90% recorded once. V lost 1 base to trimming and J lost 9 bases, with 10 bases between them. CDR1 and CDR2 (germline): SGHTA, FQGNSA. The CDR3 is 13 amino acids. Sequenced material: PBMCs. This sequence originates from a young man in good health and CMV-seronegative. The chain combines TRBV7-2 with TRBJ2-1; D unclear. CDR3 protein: CASSLGYHSEQFF. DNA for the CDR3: TGTGCCAGCAGCTTAGGCTATCACAGTGAGCAGTTCTTC.